This TCR beta chain was identified during a study of memory B cells and T cells in multiple sclerosis. Assay used: immunoSEQ multiplex PCR; TCRdb lists only in-frame clones, some missing. The data hold over 35,000 clones, with roughly 82% observed a single time. CFSE-dim autoproliferating and CFSE-high non-proliferating T cells from unstimulated culture were sequenced separately. Pooled replicate wells came from about 50 million CFSE-labeled PBMCs cultured approximately 7 days without stimulus. PBMCs were labeled with approximately 0.53 uM CFSE and cultured without exogenous stimuli. CDR3 length: 12 amino acids. CDR1 and CDR2 from the germline V gene are SGHTA and FQGNSA. V lost 2 bases and J lost 4, with 4 bases in between. Overall study results and limits: Normalization was needed because clone-set size differences affected shared clonotype counts.

This clone was seen only a few times. No antigen is known for it. The J gene is TRBJ2-3, the V gene TRBV7-2; D is undetermined. The sequenced sample consisted of PBMCs from blood kept in culture. The receptor's source is a human donor with multiple sclerosis. CDR3 coding DNA: TGTGCCAGCAGCTTAAGCGCAGATACGCAGTATTTT. Encoded protein: CASSLSADTQYF.